The 2 T cell receptor beta chains presented below share a single source sample, sequenced in a study of blood T cell repertoires in COVID-19 (TCRdb year 2020). The receptor library was made with the immunoSEQ multiplex PCR assay. Drawn from immuneACCESS, this table holds only the in-frame rearrangements with V and J called that TCRdb kept. Clones are partly lost; checked studies trace under half to an unresolved V gene and leave the rest unexplained. Counted in this sample were 650,000 to 800,000 clones; 85% to 90% of them appeared once. Around 0.3% of the sample is held by the ten biggest clonotypes. The sequencing input was peripheral blood. These receptors originate from a woman aged 18-35 years with acute or convalescent COVID-19.

The chain combines TRBV4-1 with TRBJ2-7; D is unclear. V lost 0 bases and J lost 7, with 10 bases in between. Germline CDR1 MGHRA, CDR2 YSYEKL. The CDR3 length is 13 residues. Here the CDR3 reads CASSQDPRREQYF. The CDR3 DNA follows: TGCGCCAGCAGCCAAGATCCGAGGCGGGAGCAGTACTTC.

The chain combines TRBV9 with TRBJ2-7, with TRBD1 as a possible D gene (5 bases). Germline V gene sequence: CDR1 SGDLS, CDR2 YYNGEE. The CDR3 length is 14 residues. Between the trimmed V and J ends, which lost 0 bases and 2 bases, there was a span of 9 bases. CDR3 in DNA: TGTGCCAGCAGCGTAGTTCAGGGTACCTACGAGCAGTACTTC. Its protein is CASSVVQGTYEQYF.